Each of the 22 T cell receptor beta chains below was sequenced from the same sample in a study of OX40 agonist ivuxolimab in advanced cancers. This table comes from immunoSEQ multiplex PCR, and its TCRdb copy is limited to in-frame clones, with some not included. The sample contains 55,000 to 85,000 clones, about nine tenths of which appear only once. The sequenced sample was CD4+ or CD8+ T cells sorted from blood, obtained in a trial of the OX40 agonist ivuxolimab. The receptors here all came from an adult with an advanced solid tumor such as melanoma, head and neck, liver or kidney cancer.

V gene TRBV5-6 combines with J gene TRBJ1-6; 8 bases line up with TRBD1. Losses at the gene ends were 1 base for V and 0 bases for J; bases not matched to a gene: 3. Germline CDR1 reads SGHDT; CDR2 reads YYEEEE. CDR3 length equals 17 residues. In DNA, the CDR3 is TGTGCCAGCAGCTTGTCAGGGGGCCTCTCCTATAATTCACCCCTCCACTTT. The encoded protein is CASSLSGGLSYNSPLHF. Supplemented by reference TRBV5-6 and TRBJ1-6, the full variable domain reads DAGVTQSPTHLIKTRGQQVTLRCSPKSGHDTVSWYQQALGQGPQFIFQYYEEEERQRGNFPDRFSGHQFPNYSSELNVNALLLGDSALYLCASSLSGGLSYNSPLHFGNGTRLTVT.

The chain couples TRBV28 to TRBJ1-1; maybe TRBD1 (5 bases). The CDR3 spans 16 residues. Germline loops: CDR1 MDHEN, CDR2 SYDVKM. V was pared by 5 bases and J by 1 base, with 17 bases between. Here the CDR3 DNA reads TGTGCCAGCAGTCTACCCGGGGGAGTGGGGAACACTGAAGCTTTCTTT. This sequence encodes CASSLPGGVGNTEAFF.

The gene calls are TRBV28 and TRBJ2-7; 9 positions match TRBD1. The CDR3 sequence is 13 residues long. Germline V lookup: CDR1 MDHEN, CDR2 SYDVKM. V was clipped by 6 bases and J by 6 bases; unmatched bases: 6. CDR3 nucleotides: TGTGCCAGCAGGACAGGGGGATTCGGCGAGCAGTACTTC. This sequence encodes CASRTGGFGEQYF. Drawing the rest from reference TRBV28 and TRBJ2-7, the complete variable domain is DVKVTQSSRYLVKRTGEKVFLECVQDMDHENMFWYRQDPGLGLRLIYFSYDVKMKEKGDIPEGYSVSREKKERFSLILESASTNQTSMYLCASRTGGFGEQYFGPGTRLTVT.

The chain employs TRBV28 and TRBJ2-3, with 9 bases fitting TRBD2. The CDR3 extends over 18 amino acids. V was clipped by 6 bases and J by 8 bases; unmatched bases: 21. Looked up from germline, CDR1 is MDHEN and CDR2 is SYDVKM. The DNA for the CDR3 is TGTGCCAGCAGAAAAGTGTCGACGACTAGCGGACGTCGTGTTACGCAGTATTTT. Translated, it gives CASRKVSTTSGRRVTQYF.

The V gene is TRBV21-1, the J gene TRBJ2-1; TRBD2 is taken as the D call from the table, unchecked against the DNA. TRBV21-1 is flagged as a pseudogene. CDR3 size: 15 residues. CDR3 bases: TGTGCCAGCAGCAAAGAAGGAGGTGAATACAATGAGCAGTTCTTC. As protein: CASSKEGGEYNEQFF.

The rearrangement links TRBV5-1 to TRBJ2-6; 12 nucleotides match TRBD1. The CDR3 runs to 17 residues. Germline assignment: CDR1 SGHRS and CDR2 YFSETQ. The J segment lost 2 bases and the V segment lost 4 bases, leaving 4 bases of the junction unmatched. CDR3 nucleotides: TGCGCCAGCAGCCCGGGACAGGGGGCCGCTGGGGCCAACGTCCTGACTTTC. Translated, it gives CASSPGQGAAGANVLTF.

This chain uses TRBV2 with TRBJ1-5, with D possibly TRBD1 on 5 matching bases. The CDR3 spans 15 residues. From germline, CDR1 is SNHLY and CDR2 FYNNEI. The germline V and J ends were trimmed by 7 bases and 4 bases, with 17 bases remaining between them. The CDR3 sequence is CASTSQGNWNQPQHF. CDR3 coding DNA: TGTGCCAGCACCTCTCAGGGAAATTGGAATCAGCCCCAGCATTTT.

This clone is a singleton in its sample. The CDR3 region has the DNA TGCGCCAGCAGCATTTCCGCAGGGGTTATCACCGGGGAGCTGTTTTTT. Translation: CASSISAGVITGELFF. The rearrangement uses TRBV5-1 and TRBJ2-2; tentatively, D is TRBD1 (6 bases). Germline lookup yields CDR1 SGHRS and CDR2 YFSETQ. The V and J ends lost 4 bases and 4 bases respectively, with 17 bases between them. There are 16 residues in the CDR3.

This chain links TRBV4-1 with TRBJ2-2; no clear D gene. The V and J ends lost 6 bases and 5 bases respectively, with 7 bases between them. Germline V gives CDR1 MGHRA, CDR2 YSYEKL. The CDR3 has 12 residues. The CDR3 bases are TGCGCCAGCAGTACCGCGACCGGGGAGCTGTTTTTT. It translates to CASSTATGELFF.

Comment on this clone: The junction differs from germline at one of its ends, possibly a read error. In nucleotides, the CDR3 is TGTGCTAGCAGCCGCCTGAACTCTGGGGCCAACGTCCTGACTTTC. It translates to CASSRLNSGANVLTF. The rearrangement uses TRBV7-7 and TRBJ2-6, with unresolved D. CDR3 length equals 15 residues. From germline, CDR1 is SSHAT and CDR2 FNYEAQ (reference sequence).

V usage is TRBV14 and J usage is TRBJ2-3; possible D gene TRBD2, 5 bases. This CDR3 spans 13 amino acids. CDR1 and CDR2 from the germline V gene are SGHDN and FVKESK. With 1 base removed from V and 6 bases from J, the gap between germline ends came to 8 bases. The CDR3 DNA is TGTGCCAGCAGCCAAGCGGGGTCCGATACGCAGTATTTT. Translating gives CASSQAGSDTQYF. The full variable domain, rest sourced from reference TRBV14 and TRBJ2-3, is EAGVTQFPSHSVIEKGQTVTLRCDPISGHDNLYWYRRVMGKEIKFLLHFVKESKQDESGMPNNRFLAERTGGTYSTLKVQPAELEDSGVYFCASSQAGSDTQYFGPGTRLTVL.

The genes are TRBV30 and TRBJ1-1; D unclear. Germline lookup yields CDR1 GTSNPN and CDR2 SVGIG (reference sequence). Trimming left V 4 bases short and J 4 bases short, with 16 bases between. The length of the CDR3 is 14 residues. DNA for the CDR3: TGTGCCTGGAAGGTTTCGGCAGGCATCACTGAAGCTTTCTTT. Translation gives CAWKVSAGITEAFF.

The chain has TRBV5-6 and TRBJ2-5; D is uncertain. The CDR3 contains 13 residues. CDR1 is SGHDT, CDR2 YYEEEE, per germline. Trimming pared 0 bases from V and 5 bases from J, leaving 8 bases between. In DNA, the CDR3 is TGTGCCAGCAGCTTGGCCAGACGGGAGACCCAGTACTTC. Translation gives CASSLARRETQYF. Combining the CDR3 with reference TRBV5-6 and TRBJ2-5 gives the whole variable domain DAGVTQSPTHLIKTRGQQVTLRCSPKSGHDTVSWYQQALGQGPQFIFQYYEEEERQRGNFPDRFSGHQFPNYSSELNVNALLLGDSALYLCASSLARRETQYFGPGTRLLVL.

This chain uses TRBV9 with TRBJ2-4, with TRBD1 identical over 8 bases. Trimming removed 4 bases from V and 5 bases from J; junction bases left unmatched: 8. The CDR3 runs 15 residues. Germline V gene lookup returns CDR1 SGDLS and CDR2 YYNGEE. CDR3 loop: CASSWTGLSENIQYF. The CDR3, as DNA: TGTGCCAGCAGCTGGACAGGGTTATCGGAAAACATTCAGTACTTC. The entire variable domain, with the rest obtained from reference TRBV9 and TRBJ2-4, is as follows: DSGVTQTPKHLITATGQRVTLRCSPRSGDLSVYWYQQSLDQGLQFLIQYYNGEERAKGNILERFSAQQFPDLHSELNLSSLELGDSALYFCASSWTGLSENIQYFGAGTRLSVL.

V and J are TRBV7-2 and TRBJ1-1, with unresolved D. Germline CDR1 SGHTA, CDR2 FQGNSA. This CDR3 region has 14 residues. The V and J ends lost 1 base and 0 bases respectively, with 6 bases between them. The CDR3 here is CASSLVAMNTEAFF. The CDR3 DNA sequence: TGTGCCAGCAGCTTAGTGGCCATGAACACTGAAGCTTTCTTT.

The gene calls are TRBV28 and TRBJ1-5; the match to TRBD1 covers 8 bases. Looked up from germline, CDR1 is MDHEN and CDR2 is SYDVKM. Losses at the gene ends were 6 bases for V and 4 bases for J; bases not matched to a gene: 5. The CDR3 runs 14 residues. Written as DNA, the CDR3 is TGTGCCAGCAGCATGACAGGGGCAAATCAGCCCCAGCATTTT. Translating it yields CASSMTGANQPQHF. The full variable domain, in which reference TRBV28 and TRBJ1-5 provide the parts outside the CDR3, is DVKVTQSSRYLVKRTGEKVFLECVQDMDHENMFWYRQDPGLGLRLIYFSYDVKMKEKGDIPEGYSVSREKKERFSLILESASTNQTSMYLCASSMTGANQPQHFGDGTRLSIL.

This clone was recorded once. The CDR3 loop reads CASSIEGGLETQYF. CDR3 nucleotide sequence: TGTGCCAGTAGTATAGAGGGAGGTCTGGAGACCCAGTACTTC. The rearrangement uses TRBV19 and TRBJ2-5; D perhaps matches TRBD2 (6 bases). The CDR3 has 14 residues. Germline V gene sequence: CDR1 LNHDA, CDR2 SQIVND (reference sequence). Trimming took off 0 bases at V and 5 bases at J, with 10 bases between the two ends.

The V call is TRBV29-1, the J call TRBJ2-5, with 9 nucleotides matching TRBD1. CDR3 length: 13 amino acids. The germline CDR1 and CDR2 sequences are SQVTM and ANQGSEA. V lost 6 bases to trimming and J lost 5 bases; unmatched junction nucleotides: 7. The CDR3 sequence: CSVTGTGKETQYF. DNA of the CDR3: TGCAGCGTGACCGGGACAGGGAAGGAGACCCAGTACTTC.

This rearrangement joins TRBV19 to TRBJ2-1; 7 nucleotides agree with TRBD1. Germline V gene data show CDR1 as LNHDA and CDR2 as SQIVND (reference sequence). The length of the CDR3 is 14 residues. V lost 4 bases to trimming and J lost 5 bases; unmatched junction nucleotides: 5. This chain's CDR3 is CASSTGQDNNEQFF. DNA of the CDR3: TGTGCCAGTAGTACCGGACAGGACAACAATGAGCAGTTCTTC.

The chain has TRBV2 and TRBJ1-2; no reliable D call. From germline, CDR1 is SNHLY and CDR2 FYNNEI. This CDR3 has 12 residues. V was clipped by 3 bases and J by 4 bases, with 6 bases between them. CDR3 region: CASSEAGYGYTF. The CDR3 nucleotides read TGTGCCAGCAGTGAGGCAGGCTATGGCTACACCTTC.

The chain recombines TRBV30 with TRBJ2-7; 10 nucleotides agree with TRBD1. This CDR3 has 15 amino acids. Germline V gives CDR1 GTSNPN, CDR2 SVGIG (reference sequence). V lost 3 bases and J lost 4; bases outside the gene matches: 9. The CDR3 sequence: CAWSGRQGARYEQYF. In DNA form, the CDR3 reads TGTGCCTGGAGCGGGAGACAGGGGGCTCGGTACGAGCAGTACTTC.

The chain carries TRBV7-2 and TRBJ1-1; TRBD1 is a possible D gene (5 bases). The CDR3 is 13 amino acids. V was pared by 5 bases and J by 0 bases, with 7 bases between. CDR1 is SGHTA and CDR2 is FQGNSA in the germline V gene. CDR3 DNA sequence: TGTGCCAGCAGCAGGGGAATGAACACTGAAGCTTTCTTT. This translates into CASSRGMNTEAFF. The variable domain in full, with the rest retrieved from reference TRBV7-2 and TRBJ1-1, is GAGVSQSPSNKVTEKGKDVELRCDPISGHTALYWYRQSLGQGLEFLIYFQGNSAPDKSGLPSDRFSAERTGGSVSTLTIQRTQQEDSAVYLCASSRGMNTEAFFGQGTRLTVV.